This T cell receptor (beta chain) comes out of a study of CD8 T cells in ankylosing spondylitis. Broader study findings: A number of the motif variants had already been described in reactive arthritis synovial fluid and blood. Blood of patients with ankylosing spondylitis appeared to be characterized by a TCR beta motif of eight highly homologous variants. Matched ankylosing spondylitis synovial fluid reportedly contained a significantly enriched population of disease-linked clones.

With molecular barcodes, quantitative 5'-RACE was used to make the TCR beta libraries. TCRdb called the 5' RACE reads again in MiXCR, with one record for every CDR3 protein. The sample lists around 450,000 distinct CDR3 sequences, 20% to 30% occurring once. This clonotype was counted a few times. The antigen is undetermined. This CDR3 has 13 residues. Trimming cost V 10 bases and J 1 base, with 13 bases left between them. Germline CDR1 is ENHRY and CDR2 is SYGVKD. The V call is TRBV10-3, the J call TRBJ2-5, with D possibly being TRBD2 (6 bases). Sequencing input: blood, either unsorted or a sorted T cell fraction (not recorded which). This TCR came from a male donor with ankylosing spondylitis. CDR3 region: CATLRSGQETQYF. In nucleotides, the CDR3 is TGTGCCACCCTGCGTAGCGGCCAAGAGACCCAGTACTTC.